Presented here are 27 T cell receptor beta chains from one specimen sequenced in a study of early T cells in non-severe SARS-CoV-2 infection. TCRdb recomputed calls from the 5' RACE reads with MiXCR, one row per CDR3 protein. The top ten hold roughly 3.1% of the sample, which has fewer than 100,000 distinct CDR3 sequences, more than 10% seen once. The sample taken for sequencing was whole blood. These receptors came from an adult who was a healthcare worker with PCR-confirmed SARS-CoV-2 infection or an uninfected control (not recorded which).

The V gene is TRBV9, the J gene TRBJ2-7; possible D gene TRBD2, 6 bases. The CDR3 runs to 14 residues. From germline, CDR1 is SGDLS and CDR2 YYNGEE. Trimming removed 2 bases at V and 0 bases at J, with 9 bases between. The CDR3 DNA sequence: TGTGCCAGCAGCGTCCTAGCGCACTCCTACGAGCAGTACTTC. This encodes CASSVLAHSYEQYF.

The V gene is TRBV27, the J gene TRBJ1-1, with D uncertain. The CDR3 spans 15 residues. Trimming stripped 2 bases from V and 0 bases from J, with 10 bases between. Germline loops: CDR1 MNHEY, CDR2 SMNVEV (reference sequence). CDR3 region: CASSLVPPLNTEAFF. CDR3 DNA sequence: TGTGCCAGCAGTTTAGTTCCCCCCTTGAACACTGAAGCTTTCTTT.

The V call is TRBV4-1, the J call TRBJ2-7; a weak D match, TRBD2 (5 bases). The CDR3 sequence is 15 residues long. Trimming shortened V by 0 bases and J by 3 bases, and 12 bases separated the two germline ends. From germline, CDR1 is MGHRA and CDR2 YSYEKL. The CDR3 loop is CASSQDEDSLYEQYF. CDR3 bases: TGCGCCAGCAGCCAAGATGAGGACTCTCTCTACGAGCAGTACTTC.

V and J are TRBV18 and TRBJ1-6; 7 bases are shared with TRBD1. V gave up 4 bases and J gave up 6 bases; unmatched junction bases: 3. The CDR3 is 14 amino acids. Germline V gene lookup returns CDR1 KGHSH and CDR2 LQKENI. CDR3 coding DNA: TGTGCCAGCTCACACGACAGGGTTAATTCACCCCTCCACTTT. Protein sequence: CASSHDRVNSPLHF.

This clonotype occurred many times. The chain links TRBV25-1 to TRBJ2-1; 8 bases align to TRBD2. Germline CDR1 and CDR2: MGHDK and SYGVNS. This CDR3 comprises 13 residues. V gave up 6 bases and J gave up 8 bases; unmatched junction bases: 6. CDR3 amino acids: CASSPGGADEQFF. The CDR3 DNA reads TGTGCCAGCAGCCCGGGGGGGGCCGATGAGCAGTTCTTC.

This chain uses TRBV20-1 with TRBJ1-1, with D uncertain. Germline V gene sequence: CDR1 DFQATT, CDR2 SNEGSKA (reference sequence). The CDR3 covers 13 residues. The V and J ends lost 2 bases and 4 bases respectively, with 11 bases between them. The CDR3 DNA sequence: TGCAGTGCTAGATTAGGGAGTATCACTGAAGCTTTCTTT. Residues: CSARLGSITEAFF.

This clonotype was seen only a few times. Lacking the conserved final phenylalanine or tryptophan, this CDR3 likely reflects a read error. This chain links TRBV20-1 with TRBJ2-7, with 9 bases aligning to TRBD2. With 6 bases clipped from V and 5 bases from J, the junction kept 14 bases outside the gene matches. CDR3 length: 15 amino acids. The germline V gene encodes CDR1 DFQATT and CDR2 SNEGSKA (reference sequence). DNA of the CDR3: TGCAGTGCAGACCCTCGAAGGAGCGGGAGGAACGAGCAGTACTCC. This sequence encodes CSADPRRSGRNEQYS.

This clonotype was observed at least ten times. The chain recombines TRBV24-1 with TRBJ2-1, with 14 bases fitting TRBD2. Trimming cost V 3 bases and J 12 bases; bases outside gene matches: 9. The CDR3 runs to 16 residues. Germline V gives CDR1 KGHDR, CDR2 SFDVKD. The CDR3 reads CATSDPRLAGGPRQFF. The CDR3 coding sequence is TGTGCCACCAGTGATCCTAGACTAGCGGGAGGGCCTAGGCAGTTCTTC.

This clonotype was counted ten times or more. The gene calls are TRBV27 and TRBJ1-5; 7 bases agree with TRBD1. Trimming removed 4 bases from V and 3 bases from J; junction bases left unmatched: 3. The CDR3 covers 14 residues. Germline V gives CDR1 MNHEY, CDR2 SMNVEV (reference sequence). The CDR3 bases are TGTGCCAGCAGTTCAGGGGGATCCAATCAGCCCCAGCATTTT. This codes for CASSSGGSNQPQHF.

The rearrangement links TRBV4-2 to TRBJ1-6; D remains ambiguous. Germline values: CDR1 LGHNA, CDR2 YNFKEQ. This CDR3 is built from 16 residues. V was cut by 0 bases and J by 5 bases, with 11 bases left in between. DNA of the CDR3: TGTGCCAGCAGCCAAGACGAGATGAGGCATAATTCACCCCTCCACTTT. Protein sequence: CASSQDEMRHNSPLHF.

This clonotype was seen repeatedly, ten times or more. The CDR3 spells CASSLGPGEQPQHF. CDR3 nucleotides: TGTGCCAGCAGCTTGGGCCCCGGGGAGCAGCCCCAGCATTTT. V usage is TRBV5-6 and J usage is TRBJ1-5; the D is unclear. The CDR3 consists of 14 residues. The germline V and J ends were trimmed by 0 bases and 7 bases, with 11 bases remaining between them. Germline CDR1 reads SGHDT; CDR2 reads YYEEEE.

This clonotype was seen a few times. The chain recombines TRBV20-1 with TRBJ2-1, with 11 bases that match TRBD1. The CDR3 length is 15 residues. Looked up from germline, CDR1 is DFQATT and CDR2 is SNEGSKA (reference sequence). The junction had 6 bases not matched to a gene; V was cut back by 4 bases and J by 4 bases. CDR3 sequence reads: CSAKTGTGGYNEQFF. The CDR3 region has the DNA TGCAGTGCTAAGACCGGGACAGGGGGGTACAATGAGCAGTTCTTC.

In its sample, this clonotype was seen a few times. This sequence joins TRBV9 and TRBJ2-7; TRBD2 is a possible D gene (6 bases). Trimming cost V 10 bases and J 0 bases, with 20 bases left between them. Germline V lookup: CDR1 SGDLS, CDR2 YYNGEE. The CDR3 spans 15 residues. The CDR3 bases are TGTGCCTTGACTAGGCCTTCGGGGAGCTCCTACGAGCAGTACTTC. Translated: CALTRPSGSSYEQYF.

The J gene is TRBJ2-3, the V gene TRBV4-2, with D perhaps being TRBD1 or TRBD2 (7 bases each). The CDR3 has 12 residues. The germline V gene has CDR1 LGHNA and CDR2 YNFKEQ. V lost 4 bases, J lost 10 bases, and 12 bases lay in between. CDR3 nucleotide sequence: TGTGCCAGCAGCCCAGGGGGGGGGGCGCAGTATTTT. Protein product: CASSPGGGAQYF.

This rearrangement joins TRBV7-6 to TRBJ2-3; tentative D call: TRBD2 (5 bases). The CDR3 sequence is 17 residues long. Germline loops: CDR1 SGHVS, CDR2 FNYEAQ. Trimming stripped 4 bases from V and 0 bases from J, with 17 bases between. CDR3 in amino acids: CASSSSSTGLSTDTQYF. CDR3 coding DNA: TGTGCCAGCAGCTCGAGTTCTACGGGATTAAGCACAGATACGCAGTATTTT.

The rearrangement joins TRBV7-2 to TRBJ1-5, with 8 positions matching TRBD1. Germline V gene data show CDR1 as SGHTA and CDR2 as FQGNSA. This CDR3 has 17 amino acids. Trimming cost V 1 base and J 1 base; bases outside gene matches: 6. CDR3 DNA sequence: TGTGCCAGCAGCTTAGGACAGGGGCCGGCAAGCAATCAGCCCCAGCATTTT. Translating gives CASSLGQGPASNQPQHF.

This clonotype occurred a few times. The CDR3 nucleotides are TGTGCCTGGAGGATCGACGGAGCGGTTGAAGCTTTCTTT. Translation: CAWRIDGAVEAFF. The chain combines TRBV30 with TRBJ1-1; D gene uncertain. The V gene lost 3 bases and the J gene lost 7 bases, with 15 bases spanning the gap. The CDR3 covers 13 residues. Germline lookup yields CDR1 GTSNPN and CDR2 SVGIG (reference sequence).

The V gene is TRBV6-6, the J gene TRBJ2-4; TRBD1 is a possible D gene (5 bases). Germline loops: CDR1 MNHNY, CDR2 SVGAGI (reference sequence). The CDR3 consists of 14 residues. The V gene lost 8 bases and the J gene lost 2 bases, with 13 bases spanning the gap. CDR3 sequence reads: CASGKTGSKNIQYF. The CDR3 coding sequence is TGTGCCAGCGGGAAAACAGGCTCCAAAAACATTCAGTACTTC.

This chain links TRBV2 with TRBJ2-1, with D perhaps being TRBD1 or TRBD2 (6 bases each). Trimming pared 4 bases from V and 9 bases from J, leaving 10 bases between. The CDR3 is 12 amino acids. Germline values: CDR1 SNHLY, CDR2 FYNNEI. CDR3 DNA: TGTGCCAGCAGTGTAGGGGGAGGTGAGCAGTTCTTC. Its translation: CASSVGGGEQFF.

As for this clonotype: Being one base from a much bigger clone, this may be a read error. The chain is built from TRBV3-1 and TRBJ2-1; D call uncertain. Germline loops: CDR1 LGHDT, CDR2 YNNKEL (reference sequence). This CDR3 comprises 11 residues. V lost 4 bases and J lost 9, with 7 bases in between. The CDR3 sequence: CASSLATEQFF. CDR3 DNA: TGTGCCAGCAGCCTCGCCACTGAGCAGTTCTTC.

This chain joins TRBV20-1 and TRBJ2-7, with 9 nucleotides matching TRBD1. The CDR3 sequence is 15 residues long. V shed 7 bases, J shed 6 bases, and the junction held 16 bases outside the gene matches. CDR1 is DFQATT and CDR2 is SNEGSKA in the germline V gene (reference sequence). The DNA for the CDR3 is TGCAGTGTCCCCACCTTCCCGGGACAGGGCTCCGAGCAGTACTTC. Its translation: CSVPTFPGQGSEQYF.

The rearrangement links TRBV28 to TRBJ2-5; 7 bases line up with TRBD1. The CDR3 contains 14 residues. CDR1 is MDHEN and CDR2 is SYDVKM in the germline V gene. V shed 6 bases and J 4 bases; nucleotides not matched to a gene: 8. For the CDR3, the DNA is TGTGCCAGCAGAAAAGGGGGCGCAGCAGAGACCCAGTACTTC. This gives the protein CASRKGGAAETQYF.

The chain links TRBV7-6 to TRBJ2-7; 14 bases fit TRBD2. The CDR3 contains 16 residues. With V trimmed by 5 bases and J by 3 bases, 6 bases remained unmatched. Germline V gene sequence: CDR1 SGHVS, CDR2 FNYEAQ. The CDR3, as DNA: TGTGCCAGCAGCCCGGGACTAGCGGGAGAGTACTACGAGCAGTACTTC. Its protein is CASSPGLAGEYYEQYF.

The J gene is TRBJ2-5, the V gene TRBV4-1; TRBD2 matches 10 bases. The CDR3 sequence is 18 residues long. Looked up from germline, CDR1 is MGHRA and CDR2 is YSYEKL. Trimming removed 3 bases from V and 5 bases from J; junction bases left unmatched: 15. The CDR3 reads CASSHLRGASGSLETQYF. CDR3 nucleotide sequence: TGCGCCAGCAGCCATCTTCGAGGGGCTAGCGGGAGTTTGGAGACCCAGTACTTC.

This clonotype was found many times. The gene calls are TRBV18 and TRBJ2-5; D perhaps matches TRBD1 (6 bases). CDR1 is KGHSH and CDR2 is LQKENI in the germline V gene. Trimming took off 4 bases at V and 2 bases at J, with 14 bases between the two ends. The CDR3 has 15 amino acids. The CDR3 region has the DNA TGTGCCAGCTCACGGGCACAGGGTGGACAAGAGACCCAGTACTTC. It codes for CASSRAQGGQETQYF.

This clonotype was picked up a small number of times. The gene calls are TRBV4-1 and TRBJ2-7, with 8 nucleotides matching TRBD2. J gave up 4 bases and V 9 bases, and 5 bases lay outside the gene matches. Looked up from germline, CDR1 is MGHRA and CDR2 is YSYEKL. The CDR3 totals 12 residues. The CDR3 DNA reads TGCGCCAGTCCCGGGACTAGTTACGAGCAGTACTTC. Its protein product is CASPGTSYEQYF.

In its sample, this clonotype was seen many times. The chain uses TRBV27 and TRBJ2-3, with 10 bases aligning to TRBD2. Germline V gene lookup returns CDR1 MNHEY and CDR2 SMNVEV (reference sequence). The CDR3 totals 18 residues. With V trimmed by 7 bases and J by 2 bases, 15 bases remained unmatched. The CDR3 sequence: CASTPPGRTSGITDTQYF. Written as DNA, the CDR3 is TGTGCCAGCACCCCTCCTGGGCGGACTAGCGGAATCACAGATACGCAGTATTTT.